The 31 T cell receptor beta chains reported below all come from one sample, sequenced in a study of identical twins. TCRdb reanalysed the 5' RACE reads using MiXCR and keeps one entry per CDR3 protein. The data contain 640,000 or so distinct CDR3 sequences, over 5% of them seen just once; the ten biggest clones take up approximately 2%. Material for sequencing was naive T cells sorted from blood. The receptor set was obtained from a man in his late teens or twenties in good health.

This clonotype was seen at least ten times. This chain links TRBV5-1 with TRBJ1-1; no clear D gene. The germline V and J ends were trimmed by 0 bases and 1 base, with 10 bases remaining between them. CDR1 and CDR2 from the germline V gene are SGHRS and YFSETQ. The CDR3 extends over 15 amino acids. The CDR3 spells CASSLDSGRNTEAFF. For the CDR3, the DNA is TGCGCCAGCAGCTTGGACAGTGGCCGGAACACTGAAGCTTTCTTT.

The sample holds a few counts of this clonotype. This chain links TRBV24-1 with TRBJ2-5; 8 nucleotides line up with TRBD2. V lost 1 base and J lost 1; bases outside the gene matches: 4. This CDR3 comprises 16 residues. From germline, CDR1 is KGHDR and CDR2 SFDVKD. The CDR3 is CATSDLGTRGQETQYF. The CDR3, as DNA: TGTGCCACCAGTGATTTAGGGACTAGAGGCCAAGAGACCCAGTACTTC.

The V call is TRBV6-2 or TRBV6-3, the J call TRBJ2-1; D might be TRBD1 (6 bases). Per germline, CDR1 MNHEY and CDR2 SVGEGT. The length of the CDR3 is 11 residues. Trimming stripped 8 bases from V and 4 bases from J, with 6 bases between. CDR3 DNA: TGTGCCAGCCAGGGGTACAATGAGCAGTTCTTC. This translates into CASQGYNEQFF.

This clonotype was counted at least ten times. V and J are TRBV9 and TRBJ2-7; no clear D gene. The CDR3 consists of 13 residues. Germline CDR1 SGDLS, CDR2 YYNGEE. V lost 4 bases and J lost 3, with 11 bases in between. Here the CDR3 DNA reads TGTGCCAGCAGCACCGGGCCCGACTACGAGCAGTACTTC. Residues: CASSTGPDYEQYF.

This clonotype was counted a few times. V gene TRBV30 combines with J gene TRBJ2-7; 8 nucleotides agree with TRBD1. CDR1 GTSNPN and CDR2 SVGIG come from the germline V gene (reference sequence). This CDR3 contains 14 residues. Germline trimming cut 1 base from V and 2 bases from J; bases unmatched to any gene: 4. CDR3 sequence reads: CAWSGGTGPYEQYF. CDR3 sequence (DNA): TGTGCCTGGAGTGGGGGGACAGGTCCCTACGAGCAGTACTTC.

V usage is TRBV11-1 and J usage is TRBJ2-3; TRBD2 agrees at 8 bases. Unmatched junction bases numbered 17, after V lost 2 bases and J lost 4 bases. CDR1 is SGHAT and CDR2 is FQDESV in the germline V gene (reference sequence). This CDR3 has 19 amino acids. CDR3 in DNA: TGTGCCAGCAGCTTATTCCCTCAACTGCAAGCGGGGGTGCCAGATACGCAGTATTTT. Translated: CASSLFPQLQAGVPDTQYF.

The V gene is TRBV4-2, the J gene TRBJ2-7; the D gene is possibly TRBD1 (6 bases). CDR3 size: 13 residues. Germline V CDR1 and CDR2: LGHNA, YNFKEQ. The V end was cut by 3 bases, the J end by 5 bases, with 11 bases between. The CDR3 nucleotides are TGTGCCAGCAGCCAGGTCAGGGGTGACGAGCAGTACTTC. It codes for CASSQVRGDEQYF.

This clonotype occurred many times. This chain links TRBV5-1 with TRBJ2-1, with TRBD2 identical over 13 bases. From germline, CDR1 is SGHRS and CDR2 YFSETQ. There are 18 residues in the CDR3. V shed 2 bases, J shed 5 bases, and the junction held 10 bases outside the gene matches. In DNA, the CDR3 is TGCGCCAGCAGCTTACTAGCGGGAGGGATTCCTCCTAACAATGAGCAGTTCTTC. Translating gives CASSLLAGGIPPNNEQFF.

This clonotype was recorded at least ten times. CDR3 protein: CAIQGLTGAAYEQYF. The DNA for the CDR3 is TGTGCCATCCAAGGTCTTACGGGGGCGGCCTACGAGCAGTACTTC. The rearrangement uses TRBV10-3 and TRBJ2-7; D might be TRBD1 or TRBD2, each matching 6 bases. The CDR3 loop spans 15 amino acids. The V end lost 8 bases, the J end lost 2 bases, and 19 bases lay between the germline ends. Germline CDR1 is ENHRY and CDR2 is SYGVKD.

This clonotype was counted ten times or more. This sequence joins TRBV3-1 and TRBJ1-1; D is uncertain. This CDR3 comprises 14 residues. The V end lost 5 bases, the J end lost 1 base, and 11 bases lay between the germline ends. Germline values: CDR1 LGHDT, CDR2 YNNKEL (reference sequence). The CDR3 here is CASSITAGNTEAFF. DNA for the CDR3: TGTGCCAGCAGCATAACAGCGGGGAACACTGAAGCTTTCTTT.

This clonotype was seen repeatedly, ten times or more. V is TRBV7-8 and J is TRBJ2-3; 10 nucleotides agree with TRBD2. CDR3 length equals 17 residues. V lost 2 bases and J lost 5; bases outside the gene matches: 10. CDR1 SGHVS and CDR2 FQNEAQ come from the germline V gene. The CDR3 here is CASSLSRTSGLEDTQYF. CDR3 nucleotides: TGTGCCAGCAGCTTATCGCGGACTAGCGGACTCGAAGATACGCAGTATTTT.

This clonotype was observed many times. The chain couples TRBV20-1 to TRBJ2-1; TRBD2 matches 9 bases. This CDR3 region has 16 residues. CDR1 and CDR2 from the germline V gene are DFQATT and SNEGSKA (reference sequence). Unmatched junction bases numbered 7, after V lost 0 bases and J lost 4 bases. As DNA, the CDR3 is TGCAGTGCTAGAGATACCGCTAGCGGGAAGTACAATGAGCAGTTCTTC. Translation: CSARDTASGKYNEQFF.

The chain has TRBV11-2 and TRBJ2-3; D may be TRBD2 (6 bases). CDR3 length: 16 residues. Germline values: CDR1 SGHAT, CDR2 FQNNGV. Trimming removed 5 bases from V and 0 bases from J, with 15 bases in between. CDR3 loop: CASSDLGRRSTDTQYF. As DNA, the CDR3 is TGTGCCAGCAGCGACCTCGGGAGAAGGAGCACAGATACGCAGTATTTT.

This clonotype was counted ten times or more. The V gene is TRBV7-9, the J gene TRBJ2-7; 7 positions match TRBD2. Germline lookup yields CDR1 SEHNR and CDR2 FQNEAQ (reference sequence). Trimming took 5 bases from V and 3 from J; bases not matched to a gene: 4. The CDR3 is 13 amino acids. Here the CDR3 reads CASSGLAVYEQYF. CDR3 bases: TGTGCCAGCAGCGGCCTAGCGGTCTACGAGCAGTACTTC.

There are many counts of this clonotype. The V and J genes are TRBV29-1 and TRBJ2-2; 7 nucleotides align to TRBD1. V gave up 4 bases and J gave up 6 bases; unmatched junction bases: 5. This CDR3 comprises 13 residues. CDR1 and CDR2 from the germline V gene are SQVTM and ANQGSEA. CDR3 in amino acids: CSVANDRAGELFF. The CDR3 coding sequence is TGCAGCGTTGCTAACGACAGGGCCGGGGAGCTGTTTTTT.

This clonotype was seen repeatedly, ten times or more. V is TRBV12-3 or TRBV12-4 and J is TRBJ2-7, with D possibly being TRBD1 or TRBD2 (5 bases each). The CDR3 sequence is 15 residues long. V was cut by 3 bases and J by 4 bases, with 16 bases left in between. This CDR3 is CASSLVGTSQYEQYF. CDR3 in DNA: TGTGCCAGCAGTTTGGTGGGGACCAGCCAGTACGAGCAGTACTTC.

The genes are TRBV12-3 or TRBV12-4 and TRBJ2-6; unclear D gene. V shed 3 bases and J shed 1 base, with 13 bases lying between them. This CDR3 contains 17 residues. The CDR3, as DNA: TGTGCCAGCAGTTTTGTTACAAGTACATCTGGGGCCAACGTCCTGACTTTC. Its translation: CASSFVTSTSGANVLTF.

This clonotype was detected a few times. This chain uses TRBV12-3 or TRBV12-4 with TRBJ2-3; no definite D call. The length of the CDR3 is 14 residues. V shed 0 bases and J shed 4 bases, with 8 bases lying between them. The CDR3 loop is CASSLAGKADTQYF. CDR3 in DNA: TGTGCCAGCAGTTTAGCGGGAAAAGCAGATACGCAGTATTTT.

This clonotype came up a few times. The V and J genes are TRBV12-3 or TRBV12-4 and TRBJ2-1, with 13 nucleotides matching TRBD2. CDR3 length equals 15 residues. V was clipped by 5 bases and J by 7 bases; unmatched bases: 5. The CDR3 loop reads CASSAGTSGINEQFF. In DNA, the CDR3 is TGTGCCAGCAGTGCCGGGACTAGCGGGATAAATGAGCAGTTCTTC.

This clonotype was picked up a small number of times. V and J are TRBV20-1 and TRBJ2-3; 7 positions match TRBD2. CDR3 length: 16 residues. Germline CDR1 is DFQATT and CDR2 is SNEGSKA (reference sequence). The V gene end was trimmed by 0 bases and the J gene end by 6 bases; junction bases not matched to a gene: 12. The CDR3 nucleotides read TGCAGTGCTAGAGATCTAGGTAGCGGGTTCGGGGATACGCAGTATTTT. Its translation is CSARDLGSGFGDTQYF.

This clonotype appeared many times. The gene calls are TRBV6-5 and TRBJ2-4; D is unresolved. V lost 7 bases, J lost 6 bases, and 7 bases lay in between. Germline V gene lookup returns CDR1 MNHEY and CDR2 SVGAGI. The CDR3 has 11 amino acids. This CDR3 reads CASTSLNIQYF. Here the CDR3 DNA reads TGTGCCAGCACCTCCCTAAACATTCAGTACTTC.

This clonotype was picked up many times. The chain carries TRBV12-3 or TRBV12-4 and TRBJ1-5; D is uncertain. The CDR3 length is 15 residues. Trimming cost V 5 bases and J 3 bases, with 14 bases left between them. The CDR3 DNA reads as TGTGCCAGCAGTGACCGGGCCGGGCCCAATCAGCCCCAGCATTTT. As protein: CASSDRAGPNQPQHF.

This clonotype came up many times. The chain carries TRBV29-1 and TRBJ2-5, with 8 nucleotides matching TRBD1. Germline V gene sequence: CDR1 SQVTM, CDR2 ANQGSEA. The CDR3 runs to 17 residues. V dropped 4 bases and J dropped 4; count of bases not matched to a gene: 17. CDR3 region: CSVVYFVGRGPGETQYF. CDR3 DNA sequence: TGCAGCGTTGTGTATTTCGTTGGCAGGGGGCCGGGAGAGACCCAGTACTTC.

This clonotype was seen ten or more times. This chain links TRBV14 with TRBJ2-1; D perhaps matches TRBD2 (5 bases). Germline loops: CDR1 SGHDN, CDR2 FVKESK. CDR3 size: 13 residues. Trimming took 6 bases from V and 7 from J, leaving 13 bases between them. The CDR3 loop reads CASSQTRRNEQFF. The CDR3 nucleotides read TGTGCCAGCAGTCAAACTAGGAGAAATGAGCAGTTCTTC.

This clonotype was observed at least ten times. The genes are TRBV5-1 and TRBJ1-1; 10 nucleotides match TRBD1. V lost 2 bases and J lost 4; bases outside the gene matches: 5. Germline CDR1 is SGHRS and CDR2 is YFSETQ. CDR3 length: 15 residues. The CDR3 sequence: CASSLRQGASTEAFF. The CDR3 coding sequence is TGCGCCAGCAGCTTACGACAGGGGGCTAGCACTGAAGCTTTCTTT.

In this sample, this clonotype turned up many times. The genes are TRBV4-2 and TRBJ2-4; tentative D call: TRBD2 (5 bases). The length of the CDR3 is 15 residues. V lost 0 bases to trimming and J lost 7 bases, with 13 bases between them. Germline CDR1 and CDR2: LGHNA and YNFKEQ. The CDR3 loop reads CASSQDPSLLNIQYF. CDR3 nucleotide sequence: TGTGCCAGCAGCCAAGATCCTAGCTTATTGAACATTCAGTACTTC.

This rearrangement joins TRBV11-2 to TRBJ2-3, with TRBD2 matching over 11 bases. Per the germline V gene, CDR1 is SGHAT and CDR2 is FQNNGV. J was trimmed by 2 bases and V by 1 base; bases with no gene match: 8. CDR3 length: 18 residues. CDR3 DNA: TGTGCCAGCAGCTTAGTACTAGCGGGAGTAGTGATCACAGATACGCAGTATTTT. Its translation: CASSLVLAGVVITDTQYF.

The chain employs TRBV28 and TRBJ1-5; no definite D call. Trimming pared 0 bases from V and 4 bases from J, leaving 16 bases between. The germline V gene has CDR1 MDHEN and CDR2 SYDVKM. The CDR3 runs to 17 residues. CDR3 sequence: CASSLWGGLGPNQPQHF. CDR3 nucleotides: TGTGCCAGCAGTTTATGGGGCGGGCTTGGGCCTAATCAGCCCCAGCATTTT.

Ten or more counts support this clonotype. The genes are TRBV6-1 and TRBJ2-5; tentative D call: TRBD2 (6 bases). V was trimmed by 0 bases and J by 5 bases, leaving 10 bases between them. The CDR3 spans 14 residues. The V gene's germline CDR1 is MNHNS and CDR2 SASEGT. CDR3 sequence: CASSEAGSRETQYF. DNA for the CDR3: TGTGCCAGCAGTGAAGCCGGGAGCAGGGAGACCCAGTACTTC.

The table lists this clonotype with many counts. The chain couples TRBV2 to TRBJ2-6; D is perhaps TRBD1 (6 bases). The CDR3 runs to 17 residues. The germline V and J ends were trimmed by 5 bases and 0 bases, with 14 bases remaining between them. Germline CDR1 SNHLY, CDR2 FYNNEI. The CDR3 DNA sequence: TGTGCCAGCAGTCTCCAGCGGACAGACTCTGGGGCCAACGTCCTGACTTTC. Translated: CASSLQRTDSGANVLTF. The full variable domain, with the rest looked up from reference TRBV2 and TRBJ2-6, is EPEVTQTPSHQVTQMGQEVILRCVPISNHLYFYWYRQILGQKVEFLVSFYNNEISEKSEIFDDQFSVERPDGSNFTLKIRSTKLEDSAMYFCASSLQRTDSGANVLTFGAGSRLTVL.

The chain carries TRBV10-3 and TRBJ2-1, with 15 positions matching TRBD2. The germline V gene has CDR1 ENHRY and CDR2 SYGVKD. The CDR3 runs 17 residues. The ends lost 10 bases at V and 0 bases at J; junction bases unmatched: 7. The CDR3 DNA reads as TGTGCCACCGGACTAGCGGGAGGGGAGGGCTCCTACAATGAGCAGTTCTTC. Amino acids: CATGLAGGEGSYNEQFF.